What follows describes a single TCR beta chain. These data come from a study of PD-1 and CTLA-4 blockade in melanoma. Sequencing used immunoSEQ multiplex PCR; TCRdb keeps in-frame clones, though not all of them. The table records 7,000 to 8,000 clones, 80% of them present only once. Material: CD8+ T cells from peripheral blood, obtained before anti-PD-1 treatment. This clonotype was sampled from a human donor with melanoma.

DNA of the CDR3: TGCGCCAGCAGCTATACCGGGACTCCTAGTCAGCCCCAGCATTTT. Translated: CASSYTGTPSQPQHF. The rearrangement uses TRBV10-2 and TRBJ1-5; a weak D match, TRBD1 (5 bases). Germline CDR1 WSHSY, CDR2 SAAADI. Trimming stripped 6 bases from V and 6 bases from J, with 18 bases between. The CDR3 runs 15 residues.